The rows below give T cell receptor beta chains drawn from one sample of a study of B cell selection in AIRE deficiency. Method: immunoSEQ multiplex PCR; TCRdb's copy keeps in-frame clones and lacks some. The sample lists fewer than 30,000 clones; less than 97% were seen once. The sample consisted of CD4+CD127+ conventional T cells sorted from PBMCs. Receptor source: a human donor in good health. Each CDR3 is given with its conserved first and last residue. D genes are given only for firm matches. Clone size is not always given. Where it is, it says once, few, many or a class for expanded clones.

D: TRBD2
V: TRBV6-6
size: NA
J: TRBJ2-2
DNA: TGTGCCAGCAGTTTTCGACTAGCAATGGTCGGGGAGCTGTTTTTT
CDR3: CASSFRLAMVGELFF

D: TRBD2
V: TRBV2
size: NA
J: TRBJ2-3
DNA: TGTGCCAGCATGGGACTAGCGCCTACAGATATGCAGTATTTT
CDR3: CASMGLAPTDMQYF

D: NA
V: TRBV2
size: NA
J: TRBJ2-3
DNA: TGTGCCACCCAACTCTCTGGCGGCACAGATACGCAGTATTTT
CDR3: CATQLSGGTDTQYF

D: TRBD2
V: TRBV6-4
size: NA
J: TRBJ2-3
DNA: TGTGCCAGCAGTGACTCCCCGTCTAGCGGGGGTGCGGGAGATACGCAGTATTTT
CDR3: CASSDSPSSGGAGDTQYF

D: TRBD2
V: TRBV7-6
size: NA
J: TRBJ2-3
DNA: TGTGCCAGCAGCTATCTAGCGGGGGCCACAGATACGCAGTATTTT
CDR3: CASSYLAGATDTQYF

D: TRBD1
V: TRBV7-9
size: NA
J: TRBJ1-5
DNA: TGTGCCAGCAGCCAAACAGGGGGCAATCAGCCCCAGCATTTT
CDR3: CASSQTGGNQPQHF

D: NA
V: TRBV6-1
size: NA
J: TRBJ1-2
DNA: TGTGCCAGCAGTGAAACCCCTTATGGCTACACCTTC
CDR3: CASSETPYGYTF

D: NA
V: TRBV29-1
size: once
J: TRBJ1-2
DNA: TGCAGCATTGATGGGACGGAACACTATGGCTACACCTTC
CDR3: CSIDGTEHYGYTF

D: NA
V: TRBV19
size: few
J: TRBJ1-5
DNA: TGTGCCAGTAGTATCGGACGGTATAGCAATCAGCCCCAGCATTTT
CDR3: CASSIGRYSNQPQHF

D: NA
V: TRBV5-4
size: NA
J: TRBJ2-5
DNA: TGTGCCAGCAGCTTGGGGTCAGTAAAAGAGACCCAGTACTTC
CDR3: CASSLGSVKETQYF

D: TRBD1
V: TRBV5-1
size: NA
J: TRBJ1-5
DNA: TGCGCCAGCAGCCCCGGGACAGGGTTGTTTGGTCAGCCCCAGCATTTT
CDR3: CASSPGTGLFGQPQHF

D: TRBD2
V: TRBV7-9
size: NA
J: TRBJ2-5
DNA: TGTGCCAGCAGCTACTCCGGGACTAGCGGGGGTGCCCTTGGAGAGACCCAGTACTTC
CDR3: CASSYSGTSGGALGETQYF

D: TRBD1
V: TRBV10-3
size: NA
J: TRBJ2-6
DNA: TGTGCCATCAGTGAGTCAGGGACAGGGTTTTATTCTGGGGCCAACGTCCTGACTTTC
CDR3: CAISESGTGFYSGANVLTF

D: NA
V: TRBV7-3
size: once
J: TRBJ2-1
DNA: TGTGCCAGCAGCTTAATCCGGGACAATGAGCAGTTCTTC
CDR3: CASSLIRDNEQFF

D: NA
V: TRBV7-9
size: NA
J: TRBJ1-3
DNA: TGTGCCAGCAGCTTAGGGCTGGGGACTGGTCTAGGAAACACCATATATTTT
CDR3: CASSLGLGTGLGNTIYF

D: TRBD1
V: TRBV7-6
size: NA
J: TRBJ1-4
DNA: TGTGCCAGCAGCTTACTAGACAGGGGGGAAAAACTGTTTTTT
CDR3: CASSLLDRGEKLFF

D: TRBD1
V: TRBV9
size: NA
J: TRBJ1-2
DNA: TGTGCCAGCAGCTTCTCAGGACAGGGTGATGGCTACACCTTC
CDR3: CASSFSGQGDGYTF

D: TRBD2
V: TRBV18
size: few
J: TRBJ2-3
DNA: TGTGCCAGCTCACCCCGCAGCGGGAGGAGTACAGATACGCAGTATTTT
CDR3: CASSPRSGRSTDTQYF

D: TRBD1
V: TRBV2
size: NA
J: TRBJ1-4
DNA: TGTGCCAGCAGAGGACAGGGGGACGTAAAACTGTTTTTT
CDR3: CASRGQGDVKLFF

D: NA
V: TRBV28
size: NA
J: TRBJ2-1
DNA: TGTGCCAGCAGTACCTACAATGAGCAGTTCTTC
CDR3: CASSTYNEQFF

D: NA
V: TRBV7-2
size: NA
J: TRBJ2-1
DNA: TGTGCCAGCAGTTTAGCGGTAAACAATGAGCAGTTCTTC
CDR3: CASSLAVNNEQFF

D: TRBD1
V: TRBV28
size: once
J: TRBJ1-2
DNA: TGTGCCAGCAGTTTACCCGACAGGGGCTATGGCTACACCTTC
CDR3: CASSLPDRGYGYTF

D: NA
V: TRBV5-4
size: NA
J: TRBJ1-4
DNA: TGTGCCAGCAGCTTGGCTGGGGGGCAGGGTGAAAAACTGTTTTTT
CDR3: CASSLAGGQGEKLFF

D: TRBD1
V: TRBV19
size: NA
J: TRBJ2-6
DNA: TGTGCCAGTAGTATCGGCAGGGGGATACACTCTGGGGCCAACGTCCTGACTTTC
CDR3: CASSIGRGIHSGANVLTF

D: TRBD2
V: TRBV7-2
size: once
J: TRBJ2-1
DNA: TGTGCCAGCAGTCCGGGGACTAGCGGGAGGGGAGGCGAGCAGTTCTTC
CDR3: CASSPGTSGRGGEQFF

D: NA
V: TRBV2
size: NA
J: TRBJ1-4
DNA: TGTGCCAGCAGTCCAGAAAAACTGTTTTTT
CDR3: CASSPEKLFF

D: NA
V: TRBV6-1
size: NA
J: TRBJ2-1
DNA: TGTGCCAGCAGTGAAGCCGATGAGCAGTTCTTC
CDR3: CASSEADEQFF

D: TRBD1
V: TRBV4-2
size: NA
J: TRBJ2-3
DNA: TGTGCCAGCAGCCAAGATCTTGACAGGGAAGGGCCAGATACGCAGTATTTT
CDR3: CASSQDLDREGPDTQYF

D: TRBD1
V: TRBV18
size: NA
J: TRBJ2-6
DNA: TGTGCCAGCTCACCTCGGACAGGGGCGAGTGGGGCCAACGTCCTGACTTTC
CDR3: CASSPRTGASGANVLTF

D: NA
V: TRBV5-1
size: NA
J: TRBJ2-6
DNA: TGCGCCAGCAGCTTTGGGGGCTCTGGGGCCAACGTCCTGACTTTC
CDR3: CASSFGGSGANVLTF

D: NA
V: TRBV5-1
size: NA
J: TRBJ2-1
DNA: TGCGCCAGCAGCTTGGTTCTGGGAGCCTCCTACAATGAGCAGTTCTTC
CDR3: CASSLVLGASYNEQFF

D: TRBD2
V: TRBV18
size: NA
J: TRBJ2-3
DNA: TGTGCCAGCTCATCGACTAGCGGGAGCACAGATACGCAGTATTTT
CDR3: CASSSTSGSTDTQYF

D: TRBD1
V: TRBV10-3
size: NA
J: TRBJ1-1
DNA: TGTGCCATCAGTTCAGACAGGGTCACGAGGACTGAAGCTTTCTTT
CDR3: CAISSDRVTRTEAFF

D: TRBD1
V: TRBV7-8
size: NA
J: TRBJ1-1
DNA: TGTGCCAGCAGCGGCAGGGACAGGGGTTCGAACACTGAAGCTTTCTTT
CDR3: CASSGRDRGSNTEAFF

D: TRBD1
V: TRBV9
size: NA
J: TRBJ1-1
DNA: TGTGCCAGCAGCCTACGACAGGGGAACACTGAAGCTTTCTTT
CDR3: CASSLRQGNTEAFF

D: TRBD1
V: TRBV5-1
size: once
J: TRBJ2-7
DNA: TGCGCCAGCAGCTTGGCCAATGTGCTAGGACAGGGGAAGAACGAGCAGTACTTC
CDR3: CASSLANVLGQGKNEQYF

D: TRBD2
V: TRBV5-6
size: NA
J: TRBJ2-3
DNA: TGTGCCAGCAGCTTGGCCCTAGCGGGAGCGAGCACAGATACGCAGTATTTT
CDR3: CASSLALAGASTDTQYF

D: NA
V: TRBV4-1
size: NA
J: TRBJ1-2
DNA: TGCGCCAGCAGCCACCCCGCCAGGAGCCATGGCTACACCTTC
CDR3: CASSHPARSHGYTF

D: NA
V: TRBV2
size: NA
J: TRBJ2-1
DNA: TGTGCCAGCAGTGATTGGAATGAGCAGTTCTTC
CDR3: CASSDWNEQFF

D: NA
V: TRBV18
size: NA
J: TRBJ2-7
DNA: TGTGCCAGCTCACCCGGGGCTTACGAGCAGTACTTC
CDR3: CASSPGAYEQYF

D: TRBD2
V: TRBV7-8
size: NA
J: TRBJ2-1
DNA: TGTGCCAGCAGCTCGAAGACTAGCGGGTTCTCCTACAATGAGCAGTTCTTC
CDR3: CASSSKTSGFSYNEQFF

D: TRBD2
V: TRBV6-1
size: NA
J: TRBJ2-7
DNA: TGTGCCAGCAACCAGCGGGAGGCCTCCTACGAGCAGTACTTC
CDR3: CASNQREASYEQYF

D: NA
V: TRBV6-5
size: NA
J: TRBJ1-2
DNA: TGTGCCAGCAGTTTAGCAGCTAACTATGGCTACACCTTC
CDR3: CASSLAANYGYTF

D: NA
V: TRBV29-1
size: NA
J: TRBJ1-2
DNA: TGCAGCGTTGCCCCAGGAGATTCCCTTTATGGCTACACCTTC
CDR3: CSVAPGDSLYGYTF

D: NA
V: TRBV6-1
size: once
J: TRBJ2-7
DNA: TGTGCCAGCAGTGAAAGTCACCCCTACGAGCAGTACTTC
CDR3: CASSESHPYEQYF

D: NA
V: TRBV27
size: NA
J: TRBJ2-7
DNA: TGTGCCAGCAGTTTATCCAACCCACAGGTAAACGAGCAGTACTTC
CDR3: CASSLSNPQVNEQYF

D: NA
V: TRBV27
size: NA
J: TRBJ2-7
DNA: TGTGCCAGCAGTACCGGACCCCCCTACGAGCAGTACTTC
CDR3: CASSTGPPYEQYF

D: TRBD2
V: TRBV6-5
size: NA
J: TRBJ2-2
DNA: TGTGCCTCCCGGGGTAGCGGGGGGACCGGGGAGCTGTTTTTT
CDR3: CASRGSGGTGELFF

D: NA
V: TRBV30
size: NA
J: TRBJ2-3
DNA: TGTGCCTGGAGCGACCTTTGGCGGGGCGGCGCCGCAGATACGCAGTATTTT
CDR3: CAWSDLWRGGAADTQYF

D: NA
V: TRBV15
size: NA
J: TRBJ1-4
DNA: TGTGCCACCAGCAGAGATCGGCGGCAGTCTAACGAGTATGAAAAACTGTTTTTT
CDR3: CATSRDRRQSNEYEKLFF

D: TRBD2
V: TRBV7-2
size: NA
J: TRBJ2-1
DNA: TGTGCCAGCAGCTTATCGGGACTAGCACACGATGAGCAGTTCTTC
CDR3: CASSLSGLAHDEQFF

D: NA
V: TRBV18
size: NA
J: TRBJ1-1
DNA: TGTGCCAGCTCACCAATCGGGACGGATATGAACACTGAAGCTTTCTTT
CDR3: CASSPIGTDMNTEAFF

D: TRBD2
V: TRBV5-1
size: NA
J: TRBJ2-1
DNA: TGCGCCAGCAACCTAGCGGGGGATTGGAATGAGCAGTTCTTC
CDR3: CASNLAGDWNEQFF

D: NA
V: TRBV10-3
size: NA
J: TRBJ1-6
DNA: TGTGCCATCAGGATGACACCCGATTCACCCCTCCACTTT
CDR3: CAIRMTPDSPLHF

D: NA
V: TRBV10-3
size: NA
J: TRBJ1-1
DNA: TGTGCCATCAGTGAGAGTTTTGAGGCTTTCTTT
CDR3: CAISESFEAFF